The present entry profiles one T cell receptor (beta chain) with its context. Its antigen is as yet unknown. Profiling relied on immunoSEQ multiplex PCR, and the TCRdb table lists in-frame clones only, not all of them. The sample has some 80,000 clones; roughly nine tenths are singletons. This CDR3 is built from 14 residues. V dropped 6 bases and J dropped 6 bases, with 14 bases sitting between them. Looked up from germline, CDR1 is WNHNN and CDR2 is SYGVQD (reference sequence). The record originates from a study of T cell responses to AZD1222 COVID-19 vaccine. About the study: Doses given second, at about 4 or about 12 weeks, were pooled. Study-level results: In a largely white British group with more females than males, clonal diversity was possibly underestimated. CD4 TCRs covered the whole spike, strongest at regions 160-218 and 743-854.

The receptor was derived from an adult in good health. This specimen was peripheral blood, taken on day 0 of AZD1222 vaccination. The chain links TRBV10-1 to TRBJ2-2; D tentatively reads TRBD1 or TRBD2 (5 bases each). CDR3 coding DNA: TGCGCCAGCAGCCGGGACCTGGGGCCCGGGGAGCTGTTTTTT. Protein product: CASSRDLGPGELFF.